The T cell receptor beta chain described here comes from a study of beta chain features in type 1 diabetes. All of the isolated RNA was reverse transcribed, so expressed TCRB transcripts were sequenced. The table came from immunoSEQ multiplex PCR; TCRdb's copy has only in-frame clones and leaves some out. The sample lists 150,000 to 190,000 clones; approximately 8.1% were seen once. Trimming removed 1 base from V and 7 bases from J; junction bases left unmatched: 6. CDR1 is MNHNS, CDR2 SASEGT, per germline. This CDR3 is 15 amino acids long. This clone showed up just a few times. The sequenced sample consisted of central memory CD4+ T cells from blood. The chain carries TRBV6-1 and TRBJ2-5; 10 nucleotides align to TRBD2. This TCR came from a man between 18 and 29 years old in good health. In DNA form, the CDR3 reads TGTGCCAGCAGTGAAGTTTTAGGGACTAGCGTGACCCAGTACTTC. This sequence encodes CASSEVLGTSVTQYF.